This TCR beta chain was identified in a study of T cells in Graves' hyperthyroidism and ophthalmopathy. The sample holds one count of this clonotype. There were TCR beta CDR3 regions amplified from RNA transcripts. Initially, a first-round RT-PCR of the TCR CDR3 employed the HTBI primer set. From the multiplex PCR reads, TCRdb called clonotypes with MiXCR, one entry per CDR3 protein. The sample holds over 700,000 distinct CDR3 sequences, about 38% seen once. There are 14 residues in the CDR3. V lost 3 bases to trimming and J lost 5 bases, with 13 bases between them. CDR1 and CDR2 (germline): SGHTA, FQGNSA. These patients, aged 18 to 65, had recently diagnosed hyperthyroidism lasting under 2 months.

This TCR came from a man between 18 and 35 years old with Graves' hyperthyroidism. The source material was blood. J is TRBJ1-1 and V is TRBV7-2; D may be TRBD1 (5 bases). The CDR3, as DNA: TGTGCCAGCAGCTTCGCGGGGGTACTTACTGAAGCTTTCTTT. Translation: CASSFAGVLTEAFF.